The 21 T cell receptor beta chains below come from one sample, sequenced in a study of beta chain features in type 1 diabetes. The investigators reverse transcribed all of the isolated RNA, so they sequenced expressed TCRB transcripts. The repertoire was sequenced with immunoSEQ multiplex PCR; TCRdb's copy has only in-frame clones and lacks some. Counted here are around 280,000 clones, around 7.8% occurring once; the ten biggest clones make up over 0.8%. The sample taken for sequencing was central memory CD4+ T cells from blood. These receptors were taken from a woman younger than 30 in good health.

The chain joins TRBV2 to TRBJ2-5; 7 bases map to TRBD2. The CDR3 sequence is 13 residues long. CDR1 is SNHLY and CDR2 is FYNNEI in the germline V gene. Germline trimming cut 6 bases from V and 5 bases from J; bases unmatched to any gene: 6. The CDR3 nucleotides read TGTGCCAGCAGAGGGGACTATTTGGAGACCCAGTACTTC. Its translation is CASRGDYLETQYF.

The chain employs TRBV6-5 and TRBJ2-5, with D perhaps TRBD2 (6 bases). The CDR3 covers 15 residues. Germline values: CDR1 MNHEY, CDR2 SVGAGI. Trimming cost V 5 bases and J 10 bases, with 23 bases left between them. CDR3: CASSRSGTRSRDQYF. The CDR3 DNA reads as TGTGCCAGCAGTCGCTCCGGGACTCGGAGTAGGGACCAGTACTTC.

The chain combines TRBV14 with TRBJ1-4; D is unresolved. Looked up from germline, CDR1 is SGHDN and CDR2 is FVKESK. This CDR3 has 16 residues. The V end lost 1 base, the J end lost 7 bases, and 16 bases lay between the germline ends. The CDR3 bases are TGTGCCAGCAGCCAAGGGTCGGGCACGACGCTTGAAAAACTGTTTTTT. Encoded protein: CASSQGSGTTLEKLFF.

This clone was seen a few times. The rearrangement links TRBV15 to TRBJ1-5; 9 nucleotides match TRBD1. The CDR3 is 17 residues long. Germline V gene lookup returns CDR1 LNHNV and CDR2 YYDKDF (reference sequence). The trim removed 4 bases at V and 7 bases at J, leaving 14 bases unmatched. CDR3 amino acids: CATSIPKGQGGSQPQHF. DNA for the CDR3: TGTGCCACCAGCATCCCAAAGGGACAGGGAGGATCGCAGCCCCAGCATTTT.

This clone has more than one count but fewer than ten. V and J are TRBV19 and TRBJ2-3; D is perhaps TRBD1 (5 bases). The germline V and J ends were trimmed by 0 bases and 4 bases, with 17 bases remaining between them. The length of the CDR3 is 17 residues. The germline V gene has CDR1 LNHDA and CDR2 SQIVND (reference sequence). The CDR3 here is CASSIDGAGWSADTQYF. As DNA, the CDR3 is TGTGCCAGTAGTATAGATGGCGCAGGGTGGAGTGCAGATACGCAGTATTTT.

The chain employs TRBV9 and TRBJ2-6; D not resolved. The CDR3 is 16 amino acids. Germline V gene sequence: CDR1 SGDLS, CDR2 YYNGEE. V dropped 0 bases and J dropped 2 bases, with 9 bases sitting between them. CDR3 nucleotide sequence: TGTGCCAGCAGCGTAGATATCTGGGCTGGGGCCAACGTCCTGACTTTC. Translation gives CASSVDIWAGANVLTF. Together with reference TRBV9 and TRBJ2-6, the CDR3 gives the full variable domain: DSGVTQTPKHLITATGQRVTLRCSPRSGDLSVYWYQQSLDQGLQFLIQYYNGEERAKGNILERFSAQQFPDLHSELNLSSLELGDSALYFCASSVDIWAGANVLTFGAGSRLTVL.

This clone showed up just a few times. The V call is TRBV19, the J call TRBJ2-3; TRBD2 matches at 12 bases. This CDR3 is 15 amino acids long. CDR1 is LNHDA and CDR2 is SQIVND in the germline V gene (reference sequence). Trimming removed 4 bases from V and 1 base from J; junction bases left unmatched: 0. CDR3 in DNA: TGTGCCAGTAGTAGGACTAGCGGGGGCACAGATACGCAGTATTTT. As protein: CASSRTSGGTDTQYF.

The genes are TRBV13 and TRBJ2-3; 10 bases line up with TRBD2. Germline trimming cut 5 bases from V and 4 bases from J; bases unmatched to any gene: 6. This CDR3 has 15 residues. Germline V gene lookup returns CDR1 PRHDT and CDR2 FYEKMQ (reference sequence). This chain's CDR3 is CASSELAGISDTQYF. Here the CDR3 DNA reads TGTGCCAGCAGCGAACTAGCGGGGATTTCAGATACGCAGTATTTT.

The chain uses TRBV4-2 and TRBJ1-2, with D perhaps TRBD1 (5 bases). The CDR3 has 13 amino acids. Germline loops: CDR1 LGHNA, CDR2 YNFKEQ. The V end was cut by 10 bases, the J end by 4 bases, with 16 bases between. CDR3 loop: CATRSGPGYGYTF. The CDR3 DNA follows: TGTGCCACCCGGTCGGGGCCTGGCTATGGCTACACCTTC.

This chain connects TRBV6-6 to TRBJ2-1, with TRBD1 identical over 11 bases. The CDR3 totals 16 residues. Trimming at V came to 6 bases and at J to 10 bases, leaving 14 bases not matched to a gene. Germline assignment: CDR1 MNHNY and CDR2 SVGAGI (reference sequence). CDR3 nucleotide sequence: TGTGCCAGCAGCTCCGGACAGGGGGCATACGACCCGGAGCAGTTCTTC. Amino acid sequence: CASSSGQGAYDPEQFF.

This clone has only a few counts. The sample holds other DNA sequences that translate to the same CDR3. This rearrangement joins TRBV30 to TRBJ2-7; D is undetermined. Trimming stripped 0 bases from V and 3 bases from J, with 3 bases between. This CDR3 comprises 11 residues. Germline lookup yields CDR1 GTSNPN and CDR2 SVGIG (reference sequence). CDR3 bases: TGTGCCTGGAGTGTTCGCTACGAGCAGTACTTC. Protein: CAWSVRYEQYF.

This clone was seen a handful of times. V and J are TRBV5-1 and TRBJ2-7, with 9 nucleotides matching TRBD1. The CDR3 length is 15 residues. J gave up 2 bases and V 0 bases, and 3 bases lay outside the gene matches. The germline CDR1 and CDR2 sequences are SGHRS and YFSETQ. The DNA for the CDR3 is TGCGCCAGCAGCTTGGTGACAGGGGGTCCCTACGAGCAGTACTTC. Protein product: CASSLVTGGPYEQYF.

This clone was seen more than once but under ten times. The chain is built from TRBV5-1 and TRBJ2-3; TRBD1 might be the D (6 bases). Germline V gene data show CDR1 as SGHRS and CDR2 as YFSETQ. V lost 4 bases and J lost 2, with 11 bases in between. The CDR3 has 14 residues. This CDR3 is CASSVQGSTDTQYF. Here the CDR3 DNA reads TGCGCCAGCAGCGTTCAGGGGTCCACAGATACGCAGTATTTT.

J is TRBJ2-3 and V is TRBV30; possible D gene TRBD2, 6 bases. Looked up from germline, CDR1 is GTSNPN and CDR2 is SVGIG (reference sequence). The V gene lost 4 bases and the J gene lost 6 bases, with 17 bases spanning the gap. The CDR3 has 14 amino acids. Written as DNA, the CDR3 is TGTGCCTGGACTCGGGACTCTCGGAGGGATACGCAGTATTTT. Translation gives CAWTRDSRRDTQYF.

This clone was found many times. The chain uses TRBV28 and TRBJ2-7; D is ambiguous. This CDR3 has 13 amino acids. Germline CDR1 MDHEN, CDR2 SYDVKM. V dropped 7 bases and J dropped 6 bases, with 16 bases sitting between them. CDR3 in amino acids: CASIPTRFFEQYV. CDR3 DNA: TGTGCCAGCATTCCAACCAGGTTTTTCGAGCAGTACGTC.

This clone was observed a handful of times. The rearrangement joins TRBV4-3 to TRBJ2-3; 7 bases agree with TRBD2. This CDR3 is built from 15 residues. V shed 3 bases, J shed 1 base, and the junction held 4 bases outside the gene matches. Germline CDR1 reads LGHNA; CDR2 reads YSLEER. CDR3 DNA sequence: TGCGCCAGCAGCCAGCGGGACTACCGCACAGATACGCAGTATTTT. Residues: CASSQRDYRTDTQYF.

The J gene is TRBJ2-1, the V gene TRBV7-8, with D possibly matching TRBD2 (5 bases). Germline V gene sequence: CDR1 SGHVS, CDR2 FQNEAQ. V lost 3 bases to trimming and J lost 7 bases, with 16 bases between them. The CDR3 covers 15 residues. The CDR3 nucleotides are TGTGCCAGCAGCTTTTCTAGCCACGGGATAAATGAGCAGTTCTTC. This gives the protein CASSFSSHGINEQFF.

This clone was observed a handful of times. The chain combines TRBV7-9 with TRBJ2-5, with TRBD2 matching 12 bases. The CDR3 is 16 residues long. V shed 4 bases, J shed 6 bases, and the junction held 9 bases outside the gene matches. In germline, CDR1 is SEHNR, CDR2 FQNEAQ (reference sequence). The CDR3 region is CASSYRTSGDRKTQYF. The DNA for the CDR3 is TGTGCCAGCAGCTACCGGACTAGCGGGGACAGGAAGACCCAGTACTTC.

The chain recombines TRBV18 with TRBJ2-5; D remains unclear. The CDR3 runs 13 residues. CDR1 and CDR2 from the germline V gene are KGHSH and LQKENI. Trimming took off 4 bases at V and 5 bases at J, with 11 bases between the two ends. The CDR3 loop is CASSRDESETQYF. DNA for the CDR3: TGTGCCAGCTCACGCGACGAGTCGGAGACCCAGTACTTC.

This clone has a handful of counts. J is TRBJ1-5 and V is TRBV7-2; no clear D gene. Germline V gene data show CDR1 as SGHTA and CDR2 as FQGNSA. This CDR3 region has 13 residues. Trimming shortened V by 5 bases and J by 5 bases, and 10 bases separated the two germline ends. The CDR3 protein is CASSVRTDQPQHF. Here the CDR3 DNA reads TGTGCCAGCAGCGTTAGGACTGATCAGCCCCAGCATTTT. The whole variable domain, filled in from reference TRBV7-2 and TRBJ1-5, reads GAGVSQSPSNKVTEKGKDVELRCDPISGHTALYWYRQSLGQGLEFLIYFQGNSAPDKSGLPSDRFSAERTGGSVSTLTIQRTQQEDSAVYLCASSVRTDQPQHFGDGTRLSIL.

This clone was counted ten times or more. The CDR3 reads CASSVDFQQPQHF. The CDR3 nucleotides read TGTGCCAGCAGCGTAGATTTCCAACAGCCCCAGCATTTT. V and J are TRBV9 and TRBJ1-5; no firm D call. The CDR3 consists of 13 residues. Germline lookup yields CDR1 SGDLS and CDR2 YYNGEE. Trimming removed 0 bases from V and 7 bases from J, with 8 bases in between. Filled out from reference TRBV9 and TRBJ1-5, the complete variable domain reads DSGVTQTPKHLITATGQRVTLRCSPRSGDLSVYWYQQSLDQGLQFLIQYYNGEERAKGNILERFSAQQFPDLHSELNLSSLELGDSALYFCASSVDFQQPQHFGDGTRLSIL.